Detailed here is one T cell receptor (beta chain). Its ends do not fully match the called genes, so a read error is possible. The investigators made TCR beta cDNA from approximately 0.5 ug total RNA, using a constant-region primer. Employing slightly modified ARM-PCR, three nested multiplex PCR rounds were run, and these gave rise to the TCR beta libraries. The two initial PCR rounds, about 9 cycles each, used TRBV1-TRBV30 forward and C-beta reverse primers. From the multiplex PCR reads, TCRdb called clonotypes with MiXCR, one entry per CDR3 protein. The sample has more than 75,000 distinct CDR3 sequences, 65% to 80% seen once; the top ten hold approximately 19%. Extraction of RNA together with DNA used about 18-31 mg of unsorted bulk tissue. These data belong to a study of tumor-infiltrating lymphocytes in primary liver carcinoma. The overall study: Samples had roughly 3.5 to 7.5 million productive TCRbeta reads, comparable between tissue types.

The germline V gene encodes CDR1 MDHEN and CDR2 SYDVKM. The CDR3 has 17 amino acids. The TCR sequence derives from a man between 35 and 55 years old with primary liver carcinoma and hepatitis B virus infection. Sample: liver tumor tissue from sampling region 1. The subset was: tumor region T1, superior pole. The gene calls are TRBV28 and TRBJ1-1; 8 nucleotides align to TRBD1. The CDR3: CASSLQDRVFRNTEPFF. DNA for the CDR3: TGTGCCAGCAGTTTACAGGACAGGGTCTTCAGGAACACTGAACCTTTCTTT.